Sequencing of this T cell receptor (beta chain) was carried out in a study of T cell responses to AZD1222 COVID-19 vaccine. General observations from the study: Spike-specific TCR breadth and depth grew following two AZD1222 doses. Among spike-specific TCRs, nearly half reportedly target unmutated variant regions. Repertoires were collected only later (after the peak T cell response had occurred). It should be noted that donors were predominantly white British and more often female, and clonal diversity was possibly underestimated.

The repertoire was sequenced with immunoSEQ multiplex PCR; TCRdb's copy has only in-frame clones and lacks some. The repertoire holds fewer than 250,000 clones, approximately 94% seen once, with roughly 1% in the top ten. Regarding this clone: The antigen is unknown.

Germline CDR1 and CDR2: LGHNA and YNFKEQ. The CDR3 length is 19 residues. The germline V and J ends were trimmed by 0 bases and 1 base, with 20 bases remaining between them. The rearrangement links TRBV4-2 to TRBJ2-3; possible D gene TRBD2, 6 bases. This specimen consisted of peripheral blood, obtained on day 0 of MenACWY control vaccination. This receptor was taken from an adult in good health. Written as DNA, the CDR3 is TGTGCCAGCAGCCAAGAGGGGAGGACGCCTTCCGTTGGCACAGATACGCAGTATTTT. It yields the protein CASSQEGRTPSVGTDTQYF.